The present TCR beta chain was sequenced within a study of human T cells and chemical hapten exposure. Using its own MiXCR run on the 5' RACE reads, TCRdb lists one record per CDR3 protein. The profile shows 65,000 to 90,000 distinct CDR3 sequences, 15% to 20% of them singletons. Unfractionated whole blood yielded total RNA. Between the trimmed V and J ends, which lost 3 bases and 1 base, there was a span of 10 bases. This CDR3 region has 16 residues. CDR1 and CDR2 (germline): SGHVT, SQSDAQ. This receptor was obtained from a female donor in good health. V gene TRBV7-4 combines with J gene TRBJ2-6; D unresolved. The CDR3 reads CASSFCARSGANVLTF. CDR3 coding DNA: TGTGCCAGCAGCTTTTGTGCGAGGTCTGGGGCCAACGTCCTGACTTTC.